This note documents a single T cell receptor beta chain sequence. Its antigen is currently unknown. The CDR3 loop spans 17 amino acids. The V gene lost 7 bases and the J gene lost 1 base, with 19 bases spanning the gap. The data were obtained in a study of T cell repertoires in cytomegalovirus infection. Background on the study: Peptides in the study included HLA-C-restricted and HLA-B-restricted CMV epitopes. Through public TCR beta signatures, both CMV infection and matching HLA type were indicated. Overall study findings and caveats: Ex vivo, HLA-C-restricted CMV-specific TCR beta clonotypes prevailed over the rest of the response. Individuals carrying CMV plus the relevant HLA were identified by cumulative frequency of public TCR beta families.

TCRdb passed the reads through MiXCR, listing each CDR3 protein once. The profile shows 450,000 to 600,000 distinct CDR3 sequences, 42% of them singletons. The material was cultured PBMCs, obtained from culture after CMV antigen stimulation. This clonotype originated in a human donor in good health (CMV status not recorded). Some clones in this sample may be carry-over from other donors' samples. The rearrangement uses TRBV7-1 and TRBJ2-2, with D possibly matching TRBD2 (5 bases). TRBV7-1 is noted as an ORF with a role that remains uncertain. The CDR3 loop reads CASTPPRMGRNTGELFF. The CDR3 nucleotides read TGTGCCAGCACCCCCCCCCGAATGGGGAGGAACACCGGGGAGCTGTTTTTT.